The next 23 T cell receptor beta chains were all read from a single sample in a study of shared clonotypes between healthy human individuals. Using immunoSEQ multiplex PCR, the repertoire was profiled, and TCRdb retains in-frame clones only, with some absent. The data hold about 510,000 clones, with roughly 79% observed a single time. The sequenced sample was PBMCs. These TCRs come from a middle-aged woman in good health. Some clones in this sample may be carry-over from other donors' samples.

The chain carries TRBV9 and TRBJ2-1, with D tentatively TRBD2 (7 bases). CDR3 size: 15 residues. The germline V gene encodes CDR1 SGDLS and CDR2 YYNGEE. The V gene lost 0 bases and the J gene lost 9 bases, with 16 bases spanning the gap. This chain's CDR3 is CASSVVASGGGEQFF. CDR3 sequence (DNA): TGTGCCAGCAGCGTAGTGGCTAGCGGAGGGGGTGAGCAGTTCTTC.

The rearrangement links TRBV20-1 to TRBJ2-5; D unresolved. The DNA end favors TRBJ2-7, so the J call may be wrong. The CDR3 loop spans 11 amino acids. Per the germline V gene, CDR1 is DFQATT and CDR2 is SNEGSKA (reference sequence). The CDR3 sequence is CSAQFSYEQYF. The CDR3 coding sequence is TGCAGTGCACAGTTCTCCTACGAGCAGTACTTC.

The V call is TRBV7-8, the J call TRBJ1-3, with 7 bases fitting TRBD1. In germline, CDR1 is SGHVS, CDR2 FQNEAQ. This CDR3 spans 15 amino acids. Trimming cost V 1 base and J 4 bases; bases outside gene matches: 4. The CDR3 reads CASSLGQGGGNTIYF. The CDR3 DNA follows: TGTGCCAGCAGCTTAGGACAGGGCGGCGGAAACACCATATATTTT.

This chain's CDR3 is CASSLGSGDEQFF. CDR3 sequence (DNA): TGTGCCAGCAGCTTAGGGAGCGGGGATGAGCAGTTCTTC. J is TRBJ2-1 and V is TRBV7-2; TRBD2 aligns across 7 bases. The CDR3 sequence is 13 residues long. Germline V gene sequence: CDR1 SGHTA, CDR2 FQGNSA. The trim removed 1 base at V and 8 bases at J, leaving 2 bases unmatched.

The V call is TRBV19, the J call TRBJ1-5; D is possibly TRBD1 (5 bases). Germline values: CDR1 LNHDA, CDR2 SQIVND (reference sequence). V lost 4 bases and J 1 base, leaving 14 bases between the germline ends. This CDR3 is 16 amino acids long. The CDR3 DNA reads as TGTGCCAGTAGTAATCCCCAGGGTAACAGCAATCAGCCCCAGCATTTT. The encoded protein is CASSNPQGNSNQPQHF.

The chain couples TRBV4-1 to TRBJ1-3; the D gene is possibly TRBD1 (5 bases). Trimming left V 0 bases short and J 2 bases short, with 8 bases between. Germline V CDR1 and CDR2: MGHRA, YSYEKL. This CDR3 has 15 amino acids. The CDR3 reads CASSQDRDPGNTIYF. CDR3 sequence (DNA): TGCGCCAGCAGCCAAGATCGGGACCCTGGAAACACCATATATTTT.

V usage is TRBV29-1 and J usage is TRBJ2-5, with 8 bases matching TRBD2. The CDR3 spans 15 residues. V shed 1 base and J 1 base; nucleotides not matched to a gene: 5. CDR1 is SQVTM and CDR2 is ANQGSEA in the germline V gene. CDR3 coding DNA: TGCAGCGTTGAAGTTGCGGGAGGCACCCAAGAGACCCAGTACTTC. Its translation: CSVEVAGGTQETQYF.

The rearrangement uses TRBV29-1 and TRBJ2-7, with D uncertain. The CDR3 totals 13 residues. V was trimmed by 3 bases and J by 6 bases, leaving 15 bases between them. Germline lookup yields CDR1 SQVTM and CDR2 ANQGSEA. Written as DNA, the CDR3 is TGCAGCGTTGATGGTTTCATGCGAGGCGAGCAGTACTTC. Protein sequence: CSVDGFMRGEQYF.

The chain couples TRBV11-1 to TRBJ2-1; D possibly corresponds to TRBD2 (5 bases). The CDR3 has 14 amino acids. Germline assignment: CDR1 SGHAT and CDR2 FQDESV (reference sequence). V was trimmed by 1 base and J by 10 bases, leaving 14 bases between them. The CDR3 sequence is CASSLEGLASEQFF. The CDR3 DNA sequence: TGTGCCAGCAGCTTAGAAGGCCTAGCCAGCGAGCAGTTCTTC.

The V call is TRBV6-1, the J call TRBJ2-7; no clear D. The length of the CDR3 is 14 residues. In germline, CDR1 is MNHNS, CDR2 SASEGT. The V gene lost 0 bases and the J gene lost 4 bases, with 10 bases spanning the gap. The CDR3 reads CASSEAGIVYEQYF. For the CDR3, the DNA is TGTGCCAGCAGTGAAGCGGGAATTGTGTACGAGCAGTACTTC.

For the CDR3, the DNA is TGCGCCAGCAGCCAATCAGGGCTTAATGAAAAACTGTTTTTT. Translated: CASSQSGLNEKLFF. V gene TRBV4-3 combines with J gene TRBJ1-4, with TRBD1 as a possible D gene (5 bases). This CDR3 contains 14 residues. CDR1 and CDR2 from the germline V gene are LGHNA and YSLEER. V dropped 2 bases and J dropped 4 bases, with 8 bases sitting between them.

The genes are TRBV2 and TRBJ1-4, with 7 bases identical to TRBD1. Unmatched junction bases numbered 10, after V lost 8 bases and J lost 4 bases. This CDR3 is built from 15 residues. Germline V gene sequence: CDR1 SNHLY, CDR2 FYNNEI. CDR3 nucleotide sequence: TGTGCCAGCGGTCAACAGACAGGGAATAATGAAAAACTGTTTTTT. The encoded protein is CASGQQTGNNEKLFF.

The chain couples TRBV6-1 to TRBJ2-2, with no clear D. This CDR3 region has 13 residues. V was shortened by 1 base and J by 5 bases, with 5 bases between the two germline ends. Germline CDR1 and CDR2: MNHNS and SASEGT. CDR3 DNA sequence: TGTGCCAGCAGTGAAGGTTGGACCGGGGAGCTGTTTTTT. Translation gives CASSEGWTGELFF.

The chain has TRBV19 and TRBJ1-5; no reliable D call. The V gene lost 5 bases and the J gene lost 5 bases, with 16 bases spanning the gap. In germline, CDR1 is LNHDA, CDR2 SQIVND (reference sequence). The CDR3 consists of 15 residues. CDR3 sequence (DNA): TGTGCCAGTAGTCCGACGGGCGAACAATATCAGCCCCAGCATTTT. Protein product: CASSPTGEQYQPQHF.

The chain combines TRBV9 with TRBJ1-1, with TRBD1 identical over 8 bases. The CDR3 loop spans 15 amino acids. The V and J ends lost 4 bases and 4 bases, in that order; junction bases with no gene match: 9. CDR1 and CDR2 from the germline V gene are SGDLS and YYNGEE. CDR3 DNA sequence: TGTGCCAGCAGCACAGGGGGTGGGGACGGCACTGAAGCTTTCTTT. Amino acid sequence: CASSTGGGDGTEAFF.

The CDR3: CAISESWVSYEQYF. In DNA, the CDR3 is TGTGCCATCAGTGAGTCATGGGTGTCCTACGAGCAGTACTTC. This rearrangement joins TRBV10-3 to TRBJ2-7; D gene ambiguous. The ends were cut back, 0 bases at V and 1 base at J, with 7 bases in the middle. CDR1 is ENHRY and CDR2 is SYGVKD in the germline V gene. The CDR3 is made up of 14 amino acids.

This chain links TRBV27 with TRBJ2-7, with 15 nucleotides matching TRBD2. The CDR3 runs to 16 residues. The V and J ends lost 5 bases and 3 bases, in that order; junction bases with no gene match: 5. The germline V gene has CDR1 MNHEY and CDR2 SMNVEV (reference sequence). The CDR3 region is CASSPPGLAGGYEQYF. The CDR3 bases are TGTGCCAGCAGTCCGCCGGGACTAGCGGGAGGCTACGAGCAGTACTTC.

Turning to this clone: The same CDR3 is also encoded by other DNA sequences in this sample. The J gene is TRBJ1-5, the V gene TRBV2; D gene uncertain. CDR3 length equals 13 residues. Germline lookup yields CDR1 SNHLY and CDR2 FYNNEI. V was trimmed by 3 bases and J by 6 bases, leaving 9 bases between them. The CDR3 sequence: CASSDRESQPQHF. The CDR3 nucleotides are TGTGCCAGCAGTGACCGGGAAAGTCAGCCCCAGCATTTT. Variable domain in full (rest from reference TRBV2 and TRBJ1-5): EPEVTQTPSHQVTQMGQEVILRCVPISNHLYFYWYRQILGQKVEFLVSFYNNEISEKSEIFDDQFSVERPDGSNFTLKIRSTKLEDSAMYFCASSDRESQPQHFGDGTRLSIL.

The chain links TRBV4-2 to TRBJ1-5, with TRBD1 identical over 8 bases. The CDR3 covers 13 residues. The germline CDR1 and CDR2 sequences are LGHNA and YNFKEQ. J gave up 7 bases and V 6 bases, and 5 bases lay outside the gene matches. The CDR3 loop is CASSSDRGQPQHF. Written as DNA, the CDR3 is TGTGCCAGCAGTTCCGACAGGGGCCAGCCCCAGCATTTT.

This chain links TRBV2 with TRBJ2-7; D is undetermined. This CDR3 is built from 12 residues. The V gene lost 8 bases and the J gene lost 2 bases, with 10 bases spanning the gap. CDR1 and CDR2 (germline): SNHLY, FYNNEI. CDR3 amino acids: CASYFSTYEQYF. The CDR3 nucleotides are TGTGCCAGCTATTTCTCCACCTACGAGCAGTACTTC.

J is TRBJ2-3 and V is TRBV9, with 10 bases identical to TRBD2. This CDR3 comprises 19 residues. Germline CDR1 and CDR2: SGDLS and YYNGEE. J gave up 4 bases and V 0 bases, and 14 bases lay outside the gene matches. CDR3 nucleotides: TGTGCCAGCAGCGTAGCAAACCCAGGGGCTAGCGGGAGCCCAGATACGCAGTATTTT. Translation: CASSVANPGASGSPDTQYF.

This chain joins TRBV30 and TRBJ1-5; the match to TRBD1 covers 8 bases. The junction had 10 bases not matched to a gene; V was cut back by 3 bases and J by 0 bases. Germline CDR1 is GTSNPN and CDR2 is SVGIG (reference sequence). This CDR3 has 17 residues. The CDR3, as DNA: TGTGCCTGGAGCAATCCAGGGGGCGGCTATAGCAATCAGCCCCAGCATTTT. Translating it yields CAWSNPGGGYSNQPQHF. The full variable domain, its missing parts supplied by reference TRBV30 and TRBJ1-5, is SQTIHQWPATLVQPVGSPLSLECTVEGTSNPNLYWYRQAAGRGLQLLFYSVGIGQISSEVPQNLSASRPQDRQFILSSKKLLLSDSGFYLCAWSNPGGGYSNQPQHFGDGTRLSIL.

This clone came up many times. The chain is built from TRBV28 and TRBJ2-3; D is uncertain. Germline loops: CDR1 MDHEN, CDR2 SYDVKM. Deletions cut 3 bases from V and 5 bases from J, with 9 bases between. This CDR3 contains 13 residues. CDR3 in DNA: TGTGCCAGCAGTTTCGGGTGGCGAGATACGCAGTATTTT. It encodes CASSFGWRDTQYF.